These T cell receptor beta chains were read from a single sample in a study of blood T cell repertoires in COVID-19. Only in-frame clones appear in the TCRdb table, and some are missing; sequencing was by immunoSEQ multiplex PCR. The repertoire holds a few hundred thousand clones, approximately 87% seen once, with approximately 10% in the top ten. Sequenced input: PBMCs or T cells enriched from blood (not recorded which). The receptors were gathered from a woman aged 50 to 60 who had recovered from COVID-19. The conserved cysteine and the conserved F or W are not part of the CDR3 here. The D gene is left open where the match is weak. Size is omitted from some rows. Given values are once, few, many or a class for expanded clones.

cdr3_length	d_call	clone_size	j_call	v_call	cdr3_aa
13	-	once	TRBJ1-2	TRBV4-1	ASSPLREFDYGYT
13	TRBD2	-	TRBJ2-7	TRBV11-2	ASTPTSGGAYEQY
16	TRBD2	-	TRBJ2-3	TRBV11-2	ASSLDQLRGAGPDTQY
14	-	-	TRBJ1-4	TRBV30	AWSPLNSWRGEKLF
13	TRBD1	-	TRBJ1-2	TRBV19	ASSIRTGGYYGYT
14	TRBD1	-	TRBJ1-1	TRBV5-1	ASSLGTGRGGTEAF
13	TRBD1	-	TRBJ1-4	TRBV7-9	ASSIGQGVNEKLF
10	-	few	TRBJ1-5	TRBV19	ASSQGYQPQH
11	-	-	TRBJ1-1	TRBV6-5	ASRRGRGTEAF
13	-	-	TRBJ2-1	TRBV24-1	ATSDPGHRGVEQF
11	-	-	TRBJ1-2	TRBV4-3	ASSQDLAYGYT
13	TRBD2	-	TRBJ2-7	TRBV4-3	ASSSRLAGGVEQY
14	TRBD1	few	TRBJ2-7	TRBV27	CRDPDRGRVLDEQY
12	-	-	TRBJ1-5	TRBV10-3	ATRVQGDNQPQH
13	-	-	TRBJ1-1	TRBV7-9	ASSNTTSGNTEAF
14	TRBD1	-	TRBJ2-3	TRBV5-1	ASSKLAGQGTDTQY
17	-	-	TRBJ2-4	TRBV5-1	ASSPNALVDSGAKNIQY
12	TRBD1	-	TRBJ2-7	TRBV11-2	ASSLGDRVYEQY
13	-	once	TRBJ2-5	TRBV9	ASSVGGSTLGTQY
12	TRBD1	-	TRBJ1-1	TRBV11-2	ASSLRQGDPEAF
10	-	-	TRBJ1-1	TRBV30	ACDRKNTEAF
11	-	-	TRBJ2-7	TRBV11-2	ASSAAGAYEQY
13	-	-	TRBJ2-6	TRBV6-1	ASSEGRAGANVLT